This TCR beta chain was recorded in a study of CXCR3-negative and CXCR3-positive naive CD8 T cells. In terms of frequency, this clonotype is medium-sized (0.01 to 0.1%). Its specificity is not known. Per the germline V gene, CDR1 is MRHNA and CDR2 is SNTAGT. CDR3 size: 15 residues. General study findings and limits: The study found that naive CXCR3-negative and CXCR3-positive cells shared TRBV-TRBJ usage, while memory cells differed. Naive subsets were similarly diverse, while memory CD8+ repertoires were much less diverse. Hydrophobicity was higher for TRB CDR3s found in CXCR3-positive naive cells than in CXCR3-negative naive cells.

The study made its TRB cDNA libraries by 5' RACE, adding UMI labels. TCRdb re-called the 5' RACE reads; one entry per CDR3 protein, DNA not given. This repertoire includes about 6,900 distinct CDR3 sequences. Sequenced material: naive CXCR3+ CD8+ T cells from blood. Subset here: CD45RO-CCR7+CD27+CD95- naive CD8+ T cells expressing CXCR3 (TNR3+). The rearrangement links TRBV6-4 to TRBJ2-1; the D call from TCRdb, TRBD2, cannot be confirmed without DNA. The sequence came from a human donor in good health. Some clones in this sample may be carry-over from other donors' samples. CDR3 sequence: CASSSSGTSYNEQFF.